The rows below give T cell receptor beta chains drawn from one sample of a study of graft-versus-host responses after intestinal transplantation. Produced via immunoSEQ multiplex PCR; TCRdb's table is partial and in-frame only. This table has almost 4,000 clones, approximately 85% appearing once. The sequences come from ileum tissue, collected roughly 660 days after intestinal transplant. All receptors come from a human patient who received an intestinal transplant, so some T cells may come from the graft donor. The CDR3 runs from the conserved cysteine through the conserved F or W. A D gene is named only where the DNA matches it firmly. The size field is filled for only some rows; it gives once, few, many or a size class.

size	length	V	D	J	DNA	CDR3
-	16	TRBV4-2	TRBD2	TRBJ2-7	TGTGCCAGCAGCCAAGCTAGCGGGGGACAGACCTACGAGCAGTACTTC	CASSQASGGQTYEQYF
-	20	TRBV9	TRBD1	TRBJ2-1	TGTGCCAGCAGCGTATCCGAGACAGGGTCGCGAGGGGGCTCCTACAATGAGCAGTTCTTC	CASSVSETGSRGGSYNEQFF
-	16	TRBV5-6	TRBD2	TRBJ2-3	TGTGCCAGCAGCTCAACCGGGACTAGAAGCACAGATACGCAGTATTTT	CASSSTGTRSTDTQYF
-	15	TRBV6-5	-	TRBJ1-5	TGTGCCAGCAGTTACGATGGGGGGGGCAATCAGCCCCAGCATTTT	CASSYDGGGNQPQHF
-	14	TRBV7-7	-	TRBJ2-7	TGTGCCAGCAGCTTAGCGGAAGGACCGTACGAGCAGTACTTC	CASSLAEGPYEQYF
-	14	TRBV5-8	-	TRBJ1-1	TGTGCCAGCAGCCCGAGGGTTTTGAACACTGAAGCTTTCTTT	CASSPRVLNTEAFF
-	11	TRBV10-3	-	TRBJ2-5	TGTGCCATCAGCAACGGGGAGACCCAGTACTTC	CAISNGETQYF
-	16	TRBV18	-	TRBJ2-1	TGTGCCAGCTCACCACTGACAAGGGGGAGGAACGATGAGCAGTTCTTC	CASSPLTRGRNDEQFF
-	15	TRBV11-2	-	TRBJ2-7	TGTGCCAGCAGCTTAGGTCCGGCAGAAGTCTACGAGCAGTACTTC	CASSLGPAEVYEQYF
-	10	TRBV4-1	-	TRBJ1-4	TGCGCCAGCGGAAATGAAAAACTGTTTTTT	CASGNEKLFF
-	13	TRBV6-1	TRBD1	TRBJ1-4	TGTGCCAGCAGTGTGGACAGGGGCAATAAACTGTTTTTT	CASSVDRGNKLFF
few	14	TRBV19	-	TRBJ1-3	TGTGCCAGTAGTATTCGAGGAATTGAAAACACCATATATTTT	CASSIRGIENTIYF
-	14	TRBV6-6	-	TRBJ2-7	TGTGCCAGCAGTGCCCCGGGCAGGGGCTACGAGCAGTACTTC	CASSAPGRGYEQYF
once	17	TRBV11-2	TRBD2	TRBJ2-2	TGTGCCAGCAGCTTAACTCTAGCGGGCTCATCGGGCGGGGAGCTGTTTTTT	CASSLTLAGSSGGELFF
-	15	TRBV19	TRBD1	TRBJ1-2	TGTGCCAGTACCCAAGGGGGCTCCGCTAACTATGGCTACACCTTC	CASTQGGSANYGYTF
-	17	TRBV19	TRBD1	TRBJ1-5	TGTGCCAGCGAAGAAGGGACAGGCCTGTATAGCAATCAGCCCCAGCATTTT	CASEEGTGLYSNQPQHF
-	15	TRBV6-1	-	TRBJ2-7	TGTGCCAGCAGTGAAGACCAAGCTGGGCCTTACGAGCAGTACTTC	CASSEDQAGPYEQYF
-	15	TRBV5-8	-	TRBJ1-5	TGTGCCAGCAGCTTGGCCGGAATTAGCAATCAGCCCCAGCATTTT	CASSLAGISNQPQHF
-	16	TRBV10-3	TRBD1	TRBJ1-5	TGTGCCATCAGTGAGTCGCGGGACAGGGGACATCAGCCCCAGCATTTT	CAISESRDRGHQPQHF
-	11	TRBV18	-	TRBJ2-1	TGTGCCAGCTCACCCGCAGCCGAGCAGTTCTTC	CASSPAAEQFF
-	15	TRBV2	-	TRBJ1-6	TGTGCCAGCAGTGAGGACGGGGGAGTTAACTCACCCCTCCACTTT	CASSEDGGVNSPLHF
-	15	TRBV5-5	-	TRBJ2-5	TGTGCCAGCCTATCAGGGGTCGCGTACCAAGAGACCCAGTACTTC	CASLSGVAYQETQYF
-	15	TRBV10-2	-	TRBJ2-7	TGCGCCAGCAGTGAGCCAGGACGGTCGGGCTACGAGCAGTACTTC	CASSEPGRSGYEQYF
-	14	TRBV11-3	-	TRBJ2-7	TGTGCCAGCAGCTTTATAGCCGGGAGCTACGAGCAGTACTTC	CASSFIAGSYEQYF
once	16	TRBV6-4	-	TRBJ2-1	TGTGCCAGCAGTTCCCAGGGGGGTGGGTCCTACAATGAGCAGTTCTTC	CASSSQGGGSYNEQFF
-	14	TRBV7-2	-	TRBJ1-5	TGTGCCAGCATCGTGGGGGGTAGCAATCAGCCCCAGCATTTT	CASIVGGSNQPQHF
few	16	TRBV6-4	-	TRBJ1-6	TGTGCCAGCAGTGAGGGGAGGGGTCAAGGGGATTCACCCCTCCACTTT	CASSEGRGQGDSPLHF
-	14	TRBV19	-	TRBJ1-4	TGTGCCAGTACCCGAGGGCGTAAGGATGAAAAACTGTTTTTT	CASTRGRKDEKLFF
-	15	TRBV19	-	TRBJ2-6	TGTGCCAGTAGTAGGACAGACTCTGGGGCCAACGTCCTGACTTTC	CASSRTDSGANVLTF
-	14	TRBV5-5	-	TRBJ2-5	TGTGCCAGCAGCTTGGCAGGGGCTGGAGAGACCCAGTACTTC	CASSLAGAGETQYF
-	19	TRBV27	-	TRBJ1-3	TGTGCCAGCAGTTCCCCTCCCCCCATGGACAGTAACGATGGAAACACCATATATTTT	CASSSPPPMDSNDGNTIYF
-	15	TRBV9	-	TRBJ1-1	TGTGCCAGCAGCGTAGGGGGACTTTTGAACACTGAAGCTTTCTTT	CASSVGGLLNTEAFF
-	17	TRBV18	TRBD2	TRBJ2-1	TGTGCCAGCTCACCTTCCAGCGGGGGGATCACCTACAATGAGCAGTTCTTC	CASSPSSGGITYNEQFF
-	16	TRBV5-6	TRBD2	TRBJ2-1	TGTGCCAGCAGCTTGGAACTAGCGGGGCTTGTCAATGAGCAGTTCTTC	CASSLELAGLVNEQFF
-	14	TRBV19	-	TRBJ2-7	TGTGCCAGTAGTATATCTGGGAACGTGAACGAGCAGTACTTC	CASSISGNVNEQYF
-	14	TRBV5-1	-	TRBJ1-2	TGCGCCAGCAGCTTGGCGTCGGCCCACTATGGCTACACCTTC	CASSLASAHYGYTF
once	15	TRBV7-9	TRBD2	TRBJ2-3	TGTGCCAGCAGCGTGACTAGCGGGGTCCAAGATACGCAGTATTTT	CASSVTSGVQDTQYF
-	15	TRBV5-1	-	TRBJ2-1	TGCGCCAGCAGCTTGAGTACGACCCCGGCTTTCGGGCAGTTCTTC	CASSLSTTPAFGQFF
-	17	TRBV5-4	TRBD2	TRBJ2-2	TGTGCCAGCAGCCTTATGACTAGCGGGGCTGTTGGCGGGGAGCTGTTTTTT	CASSLMTSGAVGGELFF
-	16	TRBV11-3	TRBD2	TRBJ2-1	TGTGCCAGCAGCTCCCGTAGCGGGGGGGCCGGTAATGAGCAGTTCTTC	CASSSRSGGAGNEQFF
-	20	TRBV5-1	TRBD1	TRBJ1-1	TGCGCCAGCAGCTTGTTCCCTAAGCGGGCAGGGGGCACGGGGGGCACTGAAGCTTTCTTT	CASSLFPKRAGGTGGTEAFF
-	15	TRBV5-1	TRBD1	TRBJ2-3	TGCGCCAGCAGCTACAGGGGTGTTGGCACAGATACGCAGTATTTT	CASSYRGVGTDTQYF
few	15	TRBV2	-	TRBJ1-3	TGTGCCAGCAGTCAAGGACAGCCCCTTGGAAACACCATATATTTT	CASSQGQPLGNTIYF
-	13	TRBV30	TRBD1	TRBJ1-2	TGTGCCTGGGGGCGGGGGACAGGGGATGGCTACACCTTC	CAWGRGTGDGYTF
-	13	TRBV28	-	TRBJ2-7	TGTGCCAGCAGTTCCGGGGGGCCTAGGGAGCAGTACTTC	CASSSGGPREQYF
-	13	TRBV14	-	TRBJ1-2	TGTGCCAGCAGCCAACACGCGGTGGGGGGCTACACCTTC	CASSQHAVGGYTF
-	11	TRBV2	-	TRBJ1-5	TGTGCCAGCAGTGAACGAGGGCCCCAGCATTTT	CASSERGPQHF
-	13	TRBV5-1	-	TRBJ1-2	TGCGCCAGCAGCCCTACAGGCAACTATGGCTACACCTTC	CASSPTGNYGYTF
few	13	TRBV5-1	-	TRBJ2-1	TGCGCCAGCAGCACAATGGACAGCCATGAGCAGTTCTTC	CASSTMDSHEQFF
-	15	TRBV6-4	TRBD2	TRBJ2-3	TGTGCCAGCAGTGACTCGCGGGGGGGCGGAGATACGCAGTATTTT	CASSDSRGGGDTQYF